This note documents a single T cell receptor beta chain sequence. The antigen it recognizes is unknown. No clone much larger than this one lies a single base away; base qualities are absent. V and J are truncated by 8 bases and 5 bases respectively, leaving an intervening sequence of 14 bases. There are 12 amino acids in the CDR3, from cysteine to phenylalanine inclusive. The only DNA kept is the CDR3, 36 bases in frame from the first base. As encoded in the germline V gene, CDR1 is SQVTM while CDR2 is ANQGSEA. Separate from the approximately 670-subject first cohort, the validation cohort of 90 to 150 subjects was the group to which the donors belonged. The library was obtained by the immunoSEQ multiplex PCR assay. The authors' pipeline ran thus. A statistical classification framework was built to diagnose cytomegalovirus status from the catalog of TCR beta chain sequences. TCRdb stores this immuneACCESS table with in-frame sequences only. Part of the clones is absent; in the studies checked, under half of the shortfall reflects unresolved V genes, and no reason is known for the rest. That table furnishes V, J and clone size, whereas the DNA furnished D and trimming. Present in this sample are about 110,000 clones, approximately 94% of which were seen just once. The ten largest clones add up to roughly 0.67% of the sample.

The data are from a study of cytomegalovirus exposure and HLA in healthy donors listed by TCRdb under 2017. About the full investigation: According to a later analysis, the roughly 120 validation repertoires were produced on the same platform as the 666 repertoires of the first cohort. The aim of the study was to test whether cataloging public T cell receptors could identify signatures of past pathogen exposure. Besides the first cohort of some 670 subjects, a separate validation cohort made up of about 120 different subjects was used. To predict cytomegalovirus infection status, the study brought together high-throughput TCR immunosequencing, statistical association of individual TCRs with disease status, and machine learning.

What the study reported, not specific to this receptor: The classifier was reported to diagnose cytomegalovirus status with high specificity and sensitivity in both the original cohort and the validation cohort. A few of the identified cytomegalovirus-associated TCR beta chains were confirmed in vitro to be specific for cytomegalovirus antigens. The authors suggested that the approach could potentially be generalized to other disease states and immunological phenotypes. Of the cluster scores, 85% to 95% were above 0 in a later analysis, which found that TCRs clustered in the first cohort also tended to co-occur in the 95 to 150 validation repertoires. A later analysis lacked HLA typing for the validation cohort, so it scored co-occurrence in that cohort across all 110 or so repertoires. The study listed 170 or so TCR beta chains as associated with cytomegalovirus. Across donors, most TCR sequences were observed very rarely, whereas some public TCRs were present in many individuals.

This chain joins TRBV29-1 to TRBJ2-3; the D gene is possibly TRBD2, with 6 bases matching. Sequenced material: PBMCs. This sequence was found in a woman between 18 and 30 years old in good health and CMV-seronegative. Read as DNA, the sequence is TGCAGCTCGGAGGGGTGGGGAGATACGCAGTATTTT. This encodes CSSEGWGDTQYF.